Below, 32 T cell receptor beta chains from the same sample are listed, as sequenced in a study of shared T cell receptors in the human thymus. Only in-frame clones appear in the TCRdb table, and some are missing; sequencing was by immunoSEQ multiplex PCR. The sample holds some 640,000 clones, approximately 89% seen once. These data also featured in a second study, about human thymus T cells.

The material sequenced was thymocytes. The source is a boy in the first two years of life with a congenital heart defect.

The rearrangement uses TRBV19 and TRBJ2-3; possibly TRBD1 for D (6 bases). V was clipped by 8 bases and J by 3 bases, with 9 bases between them. CDR3 length equals 12 residues. Germline-derived CDR1 and CDR2 are LNHDA and SQIVND (reference sequence). The DNA of the CDR3 is TGTGCCAGTGATACAGGGACAGATACGCAGTATTTT. Protein: CASDTGTDTQYF. Combining the CDR3 with reference TRBV19 and TRBJ2-3 gives the whole variable domain DGGITQSPKYLFRKEGQNVTLSCEQNLNHDAMYWYRQDPGQGLRLIYYSQIVNDFQKGDIAEGYSVSREKKESFPLTVTSAQKNPTAFYLCASDTGTDTQYFGPGTRLTVL.

There are a few counts of this clone. This chain uses TRBV5-4 with TRBJ1-2; D is uncertain. CDR3 size: 13 residues. Germline V gives CDR1 SGHNT, CDR2 YYREEE (reference sequence). Trimming shortened V by 0 bases and J by 8 bases, and 11 bases separated the two germline ends. This chain's CDR3 is CASSLVRVQGYTF. Written as DNA, the CDR3 is TGTGCCAGCAGCTTGGTGAGGGTCCAAGGCTACACCTTC.

This clone was picked up one time. J is TRBJ2-1 and V is TRBV19; 7 nucleotides agree with TRBD2. Germline V gives CDR1 LNHDA, CDR2 SQIVND (reference sequence). The CDR3 sequence is 14 residues long. J gave up 5 bases and V 2 bases, and 3 bases lay outside the gene matches. Here the CDR3 reads CASSIRLADNEQFF. CDR3 sequence (DNA): TGTGCCAGTAGTATAAGGCTAGCGGACAATGAGCAGTTCTTC.

This clone was observed a single time. The V and J genes are TRBV28 and TRBJ2-3; no reliable D call. This CDR3 is 11 amino acids long. The V and J ends lost 4 bases and 14 bases respectively, with 13 bases between them. Germline assignment: CDR1 MDHEN and CDR2 SYDVKM. CDR3 DNA: TGTGCCAGCAGTTCACTACCCTCGTGGTATTTT. This translates into CASSSLPSWYF.

The chain recombines TRBV28 with TRBJ2-4; 14 nucleotides align to TRBD2. Germline lookup yields CDR1 MDHEN and CDR2 SYDVKM. The CDR3 extends over 17 amino acids. V shed 6 bases, J shed 1 base, and the junction held 5 bases outside the gene matches. This chain's CDR3 is CASSRLAGGRAKNIQYF. CDR3 sequence (DNA): TGTGCCAGCAGCCGACTAGCGGGAGGGAGGGCCAAAAACATTCAGTACTTC.

This chain connects TRBV5-1 to TRBJ2-2; D gene uncertain. CDR1 is SGHRS and CDR2 is YFSETQ in the germline V gene. Trimming left V 4 bases short and J 2 bases short, with 3 bases between. This CDR3 has 12 residues. CDR3 sequence (DNA): TGCGCCAGCAGCATAAACACCGGGGAGCTGTTTTTT. This sequence encodes CASSINTGELFF.

J is TRBJ1-5 and V is TRBV19; D may be TRBD1 (6 bases). This CDR3 is 17 amino acids long. Germline V gene lookup returns CDR1 LNHDA and CDR2 SQIVND (reference sequence). Trimming cost V 5 bases and J 2 bases, with 19 bases left between them. The chain's CDR3 is CASSYQGTPLCNQPQHF. CDR3 coding DNA: TGTGCCAGTAGTTACCAGGGGACCCCTCTTTGCAATCAGCCCCAGCATTTT. The whole variable domain, remainder taken from reference TRBV19 and TRBJ1-5, is DGGITQSPKYLFRKEGQNVTLSCEQNLNHDAMYWYRQDPGQGLRLIYYSQIVNDFQKGDIAEGYSVSREKKESFPLTVTSAQKNPTAFYLCASSYQGTPLCNQPQHFGDGTRLSIL.

This clone was seen once. The chain joins TRBV7-9 to TRBJ2-7, with TRBD2 identical over 7 bases. The germline CDR1 and CDR2 sequences are SEHNR and FQNEAQ (reference sequence). J was trimmed by 5 bases and V by 1 base; bases with no gene match: 11. There are 16 residues in the CDR3. The CDR3 here is CASSLDSVQRGDEQYF. The CDR3 DNA sequence: TGTGCCAGCAGCTTAGATTCTGTCCAGCGGGGTGACGAGCAGTACTTC.

The chain carries TRBV27 and TRBJ1-2; no definite D call. CDR1 is MNHEY and CDR2 is SMNVEV in the germline V gene (reference sequence). This CDR3 is 13 amino acids long. Deletions cut 3 bases from V and 7 bases from J, with 12 bases between. CDR3 sequence reads: CASSFTPGVGYTF. Here the CDR3 DNA reads TGTGCCAGCAGTTTCACCCCCGGGGTTGGCTACACCTTC.

The chain uses TRBV19 and TRBJ1-2, with TRBD1 as a possible D gene (5 bases). V was shortened by 5 bases and J by 3 bases, with 10 bases between the two germline ends. Germline CDR1 and CDR2: LNHDA and SQIVND (reference sequence). The CDR3 totals 13 residues. In DNA, the CDR3 is TGTGCCAGTAGTCCCCGCAGGGACTATGGCTACACCTTC. It encodes CASSPRRDYGYTF.

This chain uses TRBV27 with TRBJ2-7, with TRBD2 matching over 8 bases. The ends lost 6 bases at V and 2 bases at J; junction bases unmatched: 9. There are 15 residues in the CDR3. The germline V gene has CDR1 MNHEY and CDR2 SMNVEV (reference sequence). In DNA form, the CDR3 reads TGTGCCAGCAGAACTAGCGGTACACCCCCCTACGAGCAGTACTTC. This sequence encodes CASRTSGTPPYEQYF.

V gene TRBV7-9 combines with J gene TRBJ1-2; D not resolved. CDR1 and CDR2 from the germline V gene are SEHNR and FQNEAQ (reference sequence). The V end was cut by 1 base, the J end by 4 bases, with 7 bases between. The CDR3 consists of 13 residues. CDR3: CASSLVGGYGYTF. In DNA form, the CDR3 reads TGTGCCAGCAGCTTAGTCGGAGGCTATGGCTACACCTTC.

The chain carries TRBV29-1 and TRBJ2-5; a weak D match, TRBD1 (6 bases). The CDR3 is 15 amino acids. In germline, CDR1 is SQVTM, CDR2 ANQGSEA. With 0 bases removed from V and 0 bases from J, the gap between germline ends came to 11 bases. CDR3: CSVEDREGDQETQYF. CDR3 nucleotides: TGCAGCGTTGAAGATCGAGAGGGGGACCAAGAGACCCAGTACTTC.

The V gene is TRBV27, the J gene TRBJ2-1; D perhaps matches TRBD2 (6 bases). Germline V lookup: CDR1 MNHEY, CDR2 SMNVEV (reference sequence). Trimming pared 5 bases from V and 0 bases from J, leaving 17 bases between. The length of the CDR3 is 17 residues. DNA for the CDR3: TGTGCCAGCAGTGGACTGGCGGGGACGAGCTCCTACAATGAGCAGTTCTTC. Amino acids: CASSGLAGTSSYNEQFF.

The chain employs TRBV28 and TRBJ2-1, with a tentative D call TRBD1 (5 bases). CDR1 and CDR2 (germline): MDHEN, SYDVKM. The V gene lost 6 bases and the J gene lost 0 bases, with 15 bases spanning the gap. This CDR3 has 16 amino acids. CDR3 loop: CASSPIRDSSYNEQFF. The DNA for the CDR3 is TGTGCCAGCAGCCCAATCAGGGATTCCTCCTACAATGAGCAGTTCTTC.

This chain joins TRBV15 and TRBJ1-3; 9 positions agree with TRBD1. The CDR3 consists of 21 residues. CDR1 is LNHNV and CDR2 is YYDKDF in the germline V gene (reference sequence). The V segment lost 0 bases and the J segment 0 bases; nucleotides outside the gene matches: 15. CDR3 DNA sequence: TGTGCCACCAGCAGAGATAGATCATGGGACAGGGTGGTAGGCTCTGGAAACACCATATATTTT. Translation: CATSRDRSWDRVVGSGNTIYF.

The chain carries TRBV11-2 and TRBJ2-5; a weak D match, TRBD1 (6 bases). V gave up 0 bases and J gave up 7 bases, with 15 bases separating them. The CDR3 spans 15 residues. Germline V gene sequence: CDR1 SGHAT, CDR2 FQNNGV. The CDR3 spells CASSLDPQGGWTQYF. In nucleotides, the CDR3 is TGTGCCAGCAGCTTAGATCCACAGGGTGGGTGGACCCAGTACTTC.

The rearrangement uses TRBV15 and TRBJ2-3; 8 nucleotides agree with TRBD2. The V gene's germline CDR1 is LNHNV and CDR2 YYDKDF (reference sequence). CDR3 length: 17 residues. The V segment lost 5 bases and the J segment 1 base; nucleotides outside the gene matches: 11. The CDR3 sequence: CATSVSISGSGTDTQYF. DNA for the CDR3: TGTGCCACCAGCGTATCCATCAGCGGGAGTGGCACAGATACGCAGTATTTT.

The chain has TRBV15 and TRBJ1-5; 7 bases match TRBD1. V lost 2 bases and J lost 6; bases outside the gene matches: 1. Germline V CDR1 and CDR2: LNHNV, YYDKDF (reference sequence). The CDR3 consists of 13 residues. Here the CDR3 DNA reads TGTGCCACCAGCAGACAGGGGGGTCAGCCCCAGCATTTT. Residues: CATSRQGGQPQHF. Variable domain in full (rest from reference TRBV15 and TRBJ1-5): DAMVIQNPRYQVTQFGKPVTLSCSQTLNHNVMYWYQQKSSQAPKLLFHYYDKDFNNEADTPDNFQSRRPNTSFCFLDIRSPGLGDTAMYLCATSRQGGQPQHFGDGTRLSIL.

This clone was seen just once. J is TRBJ2-5 and V is TRBV25-1; D might be TRBD1 (6 bases). CDR3 length equals 14 residues. From germline, CDR1 is MGHDK and CDR2 SYGVNS. V lost 3 bases to trimming and J lost 5 bases, with 13 bases between them. The chain's CDR3 is CASSDPGQVETQYF. The DNA for the CDR3 is TGTGCCAGCAGTGATCCGGGACAAGTGGAGACCCAGTACTTC.

This rearrangement joins TRBV27 to TRBJ2-7; 7 positions agree with TRBD2. Trimming took 5 bases from V and 5 from J; bases not matched to a gene: 9. The CDR3 length is 14 residues. CDR1 and CDR2 (germline): MNHEY, SMNVEV (reference sequence). Here the CDR3 DNA reads TGTGCCAGCAGTCCTTCTGGGGGGGTCCACGAGCAGTACTTC. Translation: CASSPSGGVHEQYF.

This clone was recorded once. The rearrangement links TRBV2 to TRBJ1-2; TRBD1 is a possible D gene (5 bases). Per the germline V gene, CDR1 is SNHLY and CDR2 is FYNNEI. Trimming took 4 bases from V and 5 from J, leaving 11 bases between them. The CDR3 extends over 13 amino acids. The CDR3 reads CASSGTKYYGYTF. The DNA of the CDR3 is TGTGCCAGCAGTGGGACAAAATATTATGGCTACACCTTC. Supplemented by reference TRBV2 and TRBJ1-2, the full variable domain reads EPEVTQTPSHQVTQMGQEVILRCVPISNHLYFYWYRQILGQKVEFLVSFYNNEISEKSEIFDDQFSVERPDGSNFTLKIRSTKLEDSAMYFCASSGTKYYGYTFGSGTRLTVV.

V usage is TRBV5-1 and J usage is TRBJ2-5, with D perhaps TRBD1 (6 bases). The CDR3 length is 14 residues. Germline V gene sequence: CDR1 SGHRS, CDR2 YFSETQ. Trimming pared 0 bases from V and 2 bases from J, leaving 8 bases between. In DNA, the CDR3 is TGCGCCAGCAGCTTGGGGACAGCACAAGAGACCCAGTACTTC. As protein: CASSLGTAQETQYF.

V usage is TRBV4-1 and J usage is TRBJ2-4; D gene uncertain. The V gene lost 5 bases and the J gene lost 3 bases, with 14 bases spanning the gap. This CDR3 comprises 15 residues. Germline assignment: CDR1 MGHRA and CDR2 YSYEKL. Here the CDR3 reads CASSDAFQNKNIQYF. The CDR3 nucleotides read TGCGCCAGCAGCGATGCTTTCCAGAACAAAAACATTCAGTACTTC.

The gene calls are TRBV7-2 and TRBJ2-1; a weak D match, TRBD2 (5 bases). The V and J ends lost 2 bases and 2 bases respectively, with 13 bases between them. The germline V gene has CDR1 SGHTA and CDR2 FQGNSA. This CDR3 has 16 residues. CDR3 region: CASSLPSSTPYNEQFF. In DNA form, the CDR3 reads TGTGCCAGCAGCTTACCCTCTAGCACCCCCTACAATGAGCAGTTCTTC.

The rearrangement links TRBV4-3 to TRBJ2-7; 7 nucleotides align to TRBD1. Losses at the gene ends were 0 bases for V and 5 bases for J; bases not matched to a gene: 4. The germline V gene has CDR1 LGHNA and CDR2 YSLEER. The CDR3 covers 14 residues. For the CDR3, the DNA is TGCGCCAGCAGCCAAGACCCCGGGACAGACGAGCAGTACTTC. Translating it yields CASSQDPGTDEQYF.

The chain links TRBV19 to TRBJ1-5; the match to TRBD1 covers 7 bases. Germline CDR1 and CDR2: LNHDA and SQIVND (reference sequence). V shed 1 base, J shed 2 bases, and the junction held 11 bases outside the gene matches. This CDR3 has 18 residues. The CDR3 loop reads CASSIGSDREFCNQPQHF. Here the CDR3 DNA reads TGTGCCAGTAGTATAGGTTCTGACAGGGAATTTTGCAATCAGCCCCAGCATTTT.

The genes are TRBV7-2 and TRBJ1-6, with D possibly being TRBD1 (5 bases). In germline, CDR1 is SGHTA, CDR2 FQGNSA. There are 16 residues in the CDR3. V was clipped by 2 bases and J by 7 bases, with 15 bases between them. CDR3 sequence: CASSLQVGAANSPLHF. The CDR3 DNA reads as TGTGCCAGCAGCTTACAGGTTGGGGCTGCCAATTCACCCCTCCACTTT.

The chain recombines TRBV4-1 with TRBJ1-5; D possibly corresponds to TRBD1 (5 bases). From germline, CDR1 is MGHRA and CDR2 YSYEKL. Trimming left V 4 bases short and J 3 bases short, with 10 bases between. The CDR3 totals 14 residues. CDR3 loop: CASSPGGYNQPQHF. The CDR3 region has the DNA TGCGCCAGCAGCCCGGGGGGATACAATCAGCCCCAGCATTTT.

This chain connects TRBV15 to TRBJ2-3, with TRBD2 as a possible D gene (6 bases). The CDR3 consists of 15 residues. CDR1 and CDR2 (germline): LNHNV, YYDKDF (reference sequence). Trimming removed 9 bases at V and 2 bases at J, with 18 bases between. In DNA form, the CDR3 reads TGTGCCACTTGGAGGGTGGGGCGATCCACAGATACGCAGTATTTT. Protein sequence: CATWRVGRSTDTQYF.

This sequence joins TRBV6-5 and TRBJ2-7; a possible D gene is TRBD2 (6 bases). The ends were cut back, 7 bases at V and 7 bases at J, with 23 bases in the middle. This CDR3 spans 15 amino acids. The germline V gene encodes CDR1 MNHEY and CDR2 SVGAGI. The CDR3 loop reads CASTPGQNARGEQYF. In DNA, the CDR3 is TGTGCCAGCACCCCGGGGCAGAACGCCCGGGGGGAGCAGTACTTC.

The chain joins TRBV4-3 to TRBJ2-3; 7 bases line up with TRBD2. Germline assignment: CDR1 LGHNA and CDR2 YSLEER. The CDR3 totals 16 residues. V trimming: 0 bases; J trimming: 3 bases; junction bases outside the gene matches: 6. This CDR3 reads CASSQDWRETTDTQYF. CDR3 nucleotide sequence: TGCGCCAGCAGCCAAGACTGGCGGGAGACGACAGATACGCAGTATTTT.